This T cell receptor beta chain originates from a study of blood T cell repertoires in COVID-19. About the study: Sites in the United States, Italy and Spain provided acute and convalescent COVID-19 samples. From T cells, B-cell-depleted T cells, or PBMCs came the material, which was cDNA or gDNA.

Original data processing: By means of reference gene primer amplification, nucleated cell counts were estimated. Sequenced by immunoSEQ multiplex PCR; TCRdb stores in-frame clones only, minus some. V and J calls and clone size come straight from that table; D and trimming were deduced from the DNA. The data show 100,000 to 150,000 clones, with roughly 80% seen just once and about 1.3% held by the top ten. Trimming cost V 4 bases and J 0 bases, with 26 bases left between them. Per the germline V gene, CDR1 is SGHKS and CDR2 is YYEKEE (reference sequence). The CDR3 runs to 20 residues. The material sequenced was peripheral blood. This TCR was recovered from a man between 60 and 75 years old with acute or convalescent COVID-19. V and J are TRBV5-5 and TRBJ1-5, with D unresolved. The CDR3 reads CASSPNLRDLASHSNQPQHF. DNA for the CDR3: TGTGCCAGCAGCCCCAATTTGCGGGATTTGGCTAGCCATAGCAATCAGCCCCAGCATTTT.